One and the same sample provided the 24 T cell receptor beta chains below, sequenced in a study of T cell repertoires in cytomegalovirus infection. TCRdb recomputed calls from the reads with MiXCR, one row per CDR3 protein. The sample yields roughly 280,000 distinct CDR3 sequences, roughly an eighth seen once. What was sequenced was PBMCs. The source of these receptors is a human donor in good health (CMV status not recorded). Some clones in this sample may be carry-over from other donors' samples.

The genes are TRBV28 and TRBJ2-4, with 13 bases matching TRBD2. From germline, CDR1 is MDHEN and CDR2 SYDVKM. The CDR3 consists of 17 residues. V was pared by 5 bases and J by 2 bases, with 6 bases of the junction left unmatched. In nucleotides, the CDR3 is TGTGCCAGCAGTCCTCGACTAGCGGGAGGCTCCAAAAACATTCAGTACTTC. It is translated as CASSPRLAGGSKNIQYF. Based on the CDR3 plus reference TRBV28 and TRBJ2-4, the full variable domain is DVKVTQSSRYLVKRTGEKVFLECVQDMDHENMFWYRQDPGLGLRLIYFSYDVKMKEKGDIPEGYSVSREKKERFSLILESASTNQTSMYLCASSPRLAGGSKNIQYFGAGTRLSVL.

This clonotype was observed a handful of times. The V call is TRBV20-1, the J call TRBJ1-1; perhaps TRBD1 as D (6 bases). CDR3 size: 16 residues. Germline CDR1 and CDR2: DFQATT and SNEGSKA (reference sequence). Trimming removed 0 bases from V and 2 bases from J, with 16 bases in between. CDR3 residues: CSARDGGSYYNTEAFF. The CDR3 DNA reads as TGCAGTGCTAGAGATGGGGGCTCTTATTACAACACTGAAGCTTTCTTT.

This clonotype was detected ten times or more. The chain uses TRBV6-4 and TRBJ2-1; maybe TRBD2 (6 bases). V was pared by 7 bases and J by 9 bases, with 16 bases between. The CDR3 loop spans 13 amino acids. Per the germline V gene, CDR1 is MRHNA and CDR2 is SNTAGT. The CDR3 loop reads CASTHEVSGEQFF. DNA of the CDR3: TGTGCCAGCACTCACGAGGTTAGCGGTGAGCAGTTCTTC.

The CDR3 here is CASTERGVEKLFF. The CDR3, as DNA: TGTGCCAGCACCGAAAGAGGGGTTGAAAAACTGTTTTTT. The chain carries TRBV6-5 and TRBJ1-4; perhaps TRBD1 as D (5 bases). The CDR3 sequence is 13 residues long. V was trimmed by 7 bases and J by 7 bases, leaving 13 bases between them. The V gene's germline CDR1 is MNHEY and CDR2 SVGAGI.

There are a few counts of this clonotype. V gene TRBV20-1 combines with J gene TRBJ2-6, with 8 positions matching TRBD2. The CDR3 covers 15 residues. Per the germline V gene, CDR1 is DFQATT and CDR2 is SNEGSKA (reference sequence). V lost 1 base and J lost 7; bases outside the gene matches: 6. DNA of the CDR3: TGCAGTGCTAGAGGCCCGGGACTAGGTGCCAACGTCCTGACTTTC. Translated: CSARGPGLGANVLTF.

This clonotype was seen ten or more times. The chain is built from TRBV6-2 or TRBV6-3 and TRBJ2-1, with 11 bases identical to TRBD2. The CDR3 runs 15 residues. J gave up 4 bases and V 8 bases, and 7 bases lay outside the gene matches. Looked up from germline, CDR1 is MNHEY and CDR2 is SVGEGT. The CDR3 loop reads CASGETSGNYNEQFF. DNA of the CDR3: TGTGCCAGCGGGGAGACTAGCGGGAATTACAATGAGCAGTTCTTC.

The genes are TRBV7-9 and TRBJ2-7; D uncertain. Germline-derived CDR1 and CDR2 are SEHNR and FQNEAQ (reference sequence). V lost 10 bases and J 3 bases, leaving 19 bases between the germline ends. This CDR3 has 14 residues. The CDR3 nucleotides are TGTGCCACCTCTGCGAAGGGCCCCATCTACGAGCAGTACTTC. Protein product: CATSAKGPIYEQYF.

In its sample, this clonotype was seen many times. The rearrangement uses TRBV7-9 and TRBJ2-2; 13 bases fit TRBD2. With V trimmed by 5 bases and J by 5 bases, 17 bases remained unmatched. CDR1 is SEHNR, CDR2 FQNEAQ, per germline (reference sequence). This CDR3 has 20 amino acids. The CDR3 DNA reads TGTGCCAGCAGCCCGAACCCCGGGACTAGCGGGATGACTACGACCGGGGAGCTGTTTTTT. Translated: CASSPNPGTSGMTTTGELFF.

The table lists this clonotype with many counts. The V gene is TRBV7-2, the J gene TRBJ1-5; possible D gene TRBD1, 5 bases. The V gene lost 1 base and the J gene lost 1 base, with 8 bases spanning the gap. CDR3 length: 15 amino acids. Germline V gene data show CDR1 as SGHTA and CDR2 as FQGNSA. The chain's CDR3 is CASSLVQGSNQPQHF. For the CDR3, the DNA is TGTGCCAGCAGCTTAGTTCAGGGCAGCAATCAGCCCCAGCATTTT. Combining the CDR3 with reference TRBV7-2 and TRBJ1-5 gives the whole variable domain GAGVSQSPSNKVTEKGKDVELRCDPISGHTALYWYRQSLGQGLEFLIYFQGNSAPDKSGLPSDRFSAERTGGSVSTLTIQRTQQEDSAVYLCASSLVQGSNQPQHFGDGTRLSIL.

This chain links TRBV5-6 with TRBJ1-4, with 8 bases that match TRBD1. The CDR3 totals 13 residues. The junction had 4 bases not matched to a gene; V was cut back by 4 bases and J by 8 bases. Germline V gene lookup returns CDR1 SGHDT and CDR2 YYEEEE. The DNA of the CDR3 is TGTGCCAGCAGCCGGGGACAGGCGGAAAAACTGTTTTTT. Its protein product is CASSRGQAEKLFF.

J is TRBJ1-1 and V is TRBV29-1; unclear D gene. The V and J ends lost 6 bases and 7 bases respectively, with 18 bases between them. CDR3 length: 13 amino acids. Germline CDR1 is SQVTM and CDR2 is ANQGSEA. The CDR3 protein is CSVNREPWDEAFF. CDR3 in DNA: TGCAGCGTGAACCGGGAACCCTGGGATGAAGCTTTCTTT.

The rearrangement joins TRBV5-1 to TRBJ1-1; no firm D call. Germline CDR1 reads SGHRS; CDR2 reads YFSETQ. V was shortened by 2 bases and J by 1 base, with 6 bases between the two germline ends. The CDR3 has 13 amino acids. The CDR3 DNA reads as TGCGCCAGCAGCTTCAACCAGAACACTGAAGCTTTCTTT. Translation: CASSFNQNTEAFF.

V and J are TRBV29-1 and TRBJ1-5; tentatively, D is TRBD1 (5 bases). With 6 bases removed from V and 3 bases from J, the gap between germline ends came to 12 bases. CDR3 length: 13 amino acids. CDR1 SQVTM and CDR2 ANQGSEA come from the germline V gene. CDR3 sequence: CSVLGDPNQPQHF. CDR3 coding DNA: TGCAGCGTCCTCGGGGACCCCAATCAGCCCCAGCATTTT.

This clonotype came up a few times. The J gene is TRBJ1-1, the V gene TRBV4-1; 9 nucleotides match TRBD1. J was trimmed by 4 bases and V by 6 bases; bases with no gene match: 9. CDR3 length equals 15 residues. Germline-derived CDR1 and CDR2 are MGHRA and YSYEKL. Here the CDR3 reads CASRPGDRGGTEAFF. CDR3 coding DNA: TGCGCCAGCAGGCCAGGCGACAGGGGGGGCACTGAAGCTTTCTTT.

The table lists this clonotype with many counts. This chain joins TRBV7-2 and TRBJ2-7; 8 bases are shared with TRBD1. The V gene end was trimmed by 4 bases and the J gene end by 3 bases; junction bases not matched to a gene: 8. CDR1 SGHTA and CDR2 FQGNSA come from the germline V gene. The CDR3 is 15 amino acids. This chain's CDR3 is CASSSGTGVNYEQYF. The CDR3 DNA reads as TGTGCCAGCAGCTCCGGGACAGGAGTAAACTACGAGCAGTACTTC.

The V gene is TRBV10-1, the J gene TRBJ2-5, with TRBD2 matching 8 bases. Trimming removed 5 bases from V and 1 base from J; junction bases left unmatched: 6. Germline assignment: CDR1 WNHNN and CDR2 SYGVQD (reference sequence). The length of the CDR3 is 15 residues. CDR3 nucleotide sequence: TGCGCCAGCAGTCGGAGCGGGGGCGTCCAAGAGACCCAGTACTTC. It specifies CASSRSGGVQETQYF.

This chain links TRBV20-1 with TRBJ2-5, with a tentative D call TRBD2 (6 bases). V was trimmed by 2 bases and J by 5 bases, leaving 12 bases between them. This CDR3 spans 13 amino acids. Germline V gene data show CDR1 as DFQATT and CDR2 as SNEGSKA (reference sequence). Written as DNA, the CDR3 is TGCAGTGCTAGAATTAGCGGAGGGGAGACCCAGTACTTC. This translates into CSARISGGETQYF.

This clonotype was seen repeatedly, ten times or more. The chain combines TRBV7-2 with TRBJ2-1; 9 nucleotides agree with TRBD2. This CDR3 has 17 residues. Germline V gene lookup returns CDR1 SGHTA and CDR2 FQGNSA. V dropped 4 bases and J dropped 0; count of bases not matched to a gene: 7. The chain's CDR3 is CASSSPTSGSSYNEQFF. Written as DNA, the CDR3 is TGTGCCAGCAGCTCCCCGACTAGCGGTAGCTCCTACAATGAGCAGTTCTTC.

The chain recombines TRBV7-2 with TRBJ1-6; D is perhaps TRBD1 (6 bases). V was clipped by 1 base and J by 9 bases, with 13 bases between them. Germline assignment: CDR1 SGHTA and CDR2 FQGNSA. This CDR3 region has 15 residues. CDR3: CASSLGNQGTSPLHF. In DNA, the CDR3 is TGTGCCAGCAGCTTAGGGAATCAGGGGACTTCACCCCTCCACTTT.

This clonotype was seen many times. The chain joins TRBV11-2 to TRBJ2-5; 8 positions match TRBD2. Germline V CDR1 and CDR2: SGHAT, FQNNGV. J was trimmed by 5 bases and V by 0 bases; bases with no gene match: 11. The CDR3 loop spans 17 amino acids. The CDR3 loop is CASSLEGLVKSKETQYF. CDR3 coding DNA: TGTGCCAGCAGCTTAGAGGGACTAGTCAAATCTAAGGAGACCCAGTACTTC.

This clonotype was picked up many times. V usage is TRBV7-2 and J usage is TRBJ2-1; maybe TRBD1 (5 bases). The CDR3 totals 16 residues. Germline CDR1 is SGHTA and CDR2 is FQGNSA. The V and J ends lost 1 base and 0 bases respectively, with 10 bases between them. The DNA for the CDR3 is TGTGCCAGCAGCTTAGTGGGGCGGTCCTCCTACAATGAGCAGTTCTTC. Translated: CASSLVGRSSYNEQFF.

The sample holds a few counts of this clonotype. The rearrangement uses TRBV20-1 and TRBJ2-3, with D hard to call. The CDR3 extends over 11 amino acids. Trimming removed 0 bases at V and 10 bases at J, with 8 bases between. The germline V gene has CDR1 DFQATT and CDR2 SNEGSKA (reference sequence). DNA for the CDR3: TGCAGTGCTAGAGACTCCGGATCGCAGTATTTT. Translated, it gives CSARDSGSQYF.

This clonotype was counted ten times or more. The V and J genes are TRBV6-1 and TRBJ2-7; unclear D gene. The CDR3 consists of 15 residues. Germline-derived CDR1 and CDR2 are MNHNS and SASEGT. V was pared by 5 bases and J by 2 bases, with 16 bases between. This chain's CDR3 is CASSPSVGFTYEQYF. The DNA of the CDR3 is TGTGCCAGCAGTCCTAGTGTCGGCTTTACCTACGAGCAGTACTTC.

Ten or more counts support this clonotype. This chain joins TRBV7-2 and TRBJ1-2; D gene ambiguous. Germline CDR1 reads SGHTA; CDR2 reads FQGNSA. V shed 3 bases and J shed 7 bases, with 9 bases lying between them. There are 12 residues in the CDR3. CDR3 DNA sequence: TGTGCCAGCAGCTTGGGAGGCGGTGGCTACACCTTC. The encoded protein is CASSLGGGGYTF.